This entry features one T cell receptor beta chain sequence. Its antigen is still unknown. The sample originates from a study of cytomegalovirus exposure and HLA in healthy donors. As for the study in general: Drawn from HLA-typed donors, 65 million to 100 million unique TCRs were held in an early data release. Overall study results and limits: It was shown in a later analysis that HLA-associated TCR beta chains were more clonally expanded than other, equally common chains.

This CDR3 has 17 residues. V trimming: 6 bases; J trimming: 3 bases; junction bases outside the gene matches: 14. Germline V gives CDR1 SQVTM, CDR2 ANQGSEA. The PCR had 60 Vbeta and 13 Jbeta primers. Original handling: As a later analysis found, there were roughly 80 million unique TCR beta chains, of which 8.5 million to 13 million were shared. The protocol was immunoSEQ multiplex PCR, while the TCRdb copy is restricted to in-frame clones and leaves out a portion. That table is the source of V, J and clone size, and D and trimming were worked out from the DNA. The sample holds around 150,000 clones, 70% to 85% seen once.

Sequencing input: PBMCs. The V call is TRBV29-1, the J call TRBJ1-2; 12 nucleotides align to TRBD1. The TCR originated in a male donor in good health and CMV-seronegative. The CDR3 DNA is TGCAGCGTGAAAAAGGGGACAGGGGGCGCGGCGGACTATGGCTACACCTTC. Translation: CSVKKGTGGAADYGYTF.